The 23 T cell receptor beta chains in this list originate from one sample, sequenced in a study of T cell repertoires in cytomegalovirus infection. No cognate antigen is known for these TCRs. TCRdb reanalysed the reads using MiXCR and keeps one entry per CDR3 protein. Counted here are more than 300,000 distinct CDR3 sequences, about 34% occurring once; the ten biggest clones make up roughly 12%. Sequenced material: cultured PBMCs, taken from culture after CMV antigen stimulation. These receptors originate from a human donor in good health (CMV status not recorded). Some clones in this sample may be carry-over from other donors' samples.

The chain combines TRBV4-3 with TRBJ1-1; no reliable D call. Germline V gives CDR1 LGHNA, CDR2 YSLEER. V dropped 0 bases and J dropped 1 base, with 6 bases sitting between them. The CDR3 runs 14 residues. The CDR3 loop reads CASSQEAGNTEAFF. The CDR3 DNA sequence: TGCGCCAGCAGCCAAGAAGCCGGGAACACTGAAGCTTTCTTT.

CDR3 DNA sequence: TGTGCCAGCAGCAAGACAGGGAGGGAAAAACTGTTTTTT. This translates into CASSKTGREKLFF. The chain recombines TRBV12-3 or TRBV12-4 with TRBJ1-4, with 7 nucleotides matching TRBD1. Germline trimming cut 6 bases from V and 8 bases from J; bases unmatched to any gene: 6. The CDR3 is made up of 13 amino acids.

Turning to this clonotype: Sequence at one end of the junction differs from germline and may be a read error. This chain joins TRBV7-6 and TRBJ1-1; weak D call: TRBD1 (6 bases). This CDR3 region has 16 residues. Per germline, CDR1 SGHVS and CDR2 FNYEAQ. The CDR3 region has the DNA TGTGTCAGCAGCTTAGAGTCGGGGGCACGGAACACTGAAGCTTTCTTT. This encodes CVSSLESGARNTEAFF. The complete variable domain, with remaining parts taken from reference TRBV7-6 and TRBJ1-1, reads GAGVSQSPRYKVTKRGQDVALRCDPISGHVSLYWYRQALGQGPEFLTYFNYEAQQDKSGLPNDRFSAERPEGSISTLTIQRTEQRDSAMYRCVSSLESGARNTEAFFGQGTRLTVV.

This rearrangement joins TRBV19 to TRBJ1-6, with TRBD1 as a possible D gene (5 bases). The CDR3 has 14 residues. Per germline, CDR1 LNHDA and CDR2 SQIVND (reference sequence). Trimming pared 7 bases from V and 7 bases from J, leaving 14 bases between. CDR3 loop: CASTLVGGNSPLHF. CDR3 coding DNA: TGTGCCAGTACCCTGGTTGGGGGAAATTCACCCCTCCACTTT. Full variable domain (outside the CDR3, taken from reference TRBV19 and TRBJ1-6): DGGITQSPKYLFRKEGQNVTLSCEQNLNHDAMYWYRQDPGQGLRLIYYSQIVNDFQKGDIAEGYSVSREKKESFPLTVTSAQKNPTAFYLCASTLVGGNSPLHFGNGTRLTVT.

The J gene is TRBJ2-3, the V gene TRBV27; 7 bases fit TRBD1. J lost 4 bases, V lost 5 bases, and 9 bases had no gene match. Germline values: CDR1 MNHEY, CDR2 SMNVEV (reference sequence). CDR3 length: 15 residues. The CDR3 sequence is CASSHQLGGPDTQYF. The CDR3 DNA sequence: TGTGCCAGCAGTCATCAACTAGGGGGCCCAGATACGCAGTATTTT.

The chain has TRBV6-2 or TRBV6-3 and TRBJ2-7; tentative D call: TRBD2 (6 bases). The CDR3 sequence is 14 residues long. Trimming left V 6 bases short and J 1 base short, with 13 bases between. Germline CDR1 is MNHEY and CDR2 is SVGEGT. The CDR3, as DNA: TGTGCCAGCAGGGACTATCGAGGATCCTACGAGCAGTACGTC. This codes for CASRDYRGSYEQYV.

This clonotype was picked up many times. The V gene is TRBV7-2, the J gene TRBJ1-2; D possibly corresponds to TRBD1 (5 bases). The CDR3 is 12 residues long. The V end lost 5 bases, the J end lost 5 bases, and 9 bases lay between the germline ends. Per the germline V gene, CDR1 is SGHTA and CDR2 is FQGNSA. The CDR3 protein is CASSLEGYGYTF. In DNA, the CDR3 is TGTGCCAGCAGCCTCGAGGGGTATGGCTACACCTTC.

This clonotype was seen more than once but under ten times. The CDR3 coding sequence is TGTGCCAGCAGCATTCGGACAGGAGATGGCTACACCTTC. Encoded protein: CASSIRTGDGYTF. The chain recombines TRBV11-3 with TRBJ1-2; 7 positions match TRBD1. The V gene end was trimmed by 5 bases and the J gene end by 6 bases; junction bases not matched to a gene: 6. The V gene's germline CDR1 is SGHNT and CDR2 YENEEA. The CDR3 has 13 residues.

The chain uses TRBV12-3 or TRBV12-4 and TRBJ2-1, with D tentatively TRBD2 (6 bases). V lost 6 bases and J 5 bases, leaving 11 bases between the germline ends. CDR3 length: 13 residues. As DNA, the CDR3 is TGTGCCAGCAGCACGGACTACCACAATGAGCAGTTCTTC. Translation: CASSTDYHNEQFF.

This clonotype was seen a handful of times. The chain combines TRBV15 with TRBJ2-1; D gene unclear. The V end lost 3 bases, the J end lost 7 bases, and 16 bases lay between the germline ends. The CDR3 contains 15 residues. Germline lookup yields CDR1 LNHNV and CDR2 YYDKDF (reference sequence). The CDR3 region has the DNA TGTGCCACCAGCAGGCCCATTATGAGTGGAAATGAGCAGTTCTTC. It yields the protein CATSRPIMSGNEQFF.

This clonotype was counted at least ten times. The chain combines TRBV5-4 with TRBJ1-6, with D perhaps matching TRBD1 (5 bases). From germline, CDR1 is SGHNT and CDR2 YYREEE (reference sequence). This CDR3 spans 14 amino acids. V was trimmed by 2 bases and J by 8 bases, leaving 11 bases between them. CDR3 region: CASSLKGSHSPLHF. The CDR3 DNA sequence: TGTGCCAGCAGCTTAAAGGGGAGTCATTCACCCCTCCACTTT. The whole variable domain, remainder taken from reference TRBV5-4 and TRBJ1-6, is ETGVTQSPTHLIKTRGQQVTLRCSSQSGHNTVSWYQQALGQGPQFIFQYYREEENGRGNFPPRFSGLQFPNYSSELNVNALELDDSALYLCASSLKGSHSPLHFGNGTRLTVT.

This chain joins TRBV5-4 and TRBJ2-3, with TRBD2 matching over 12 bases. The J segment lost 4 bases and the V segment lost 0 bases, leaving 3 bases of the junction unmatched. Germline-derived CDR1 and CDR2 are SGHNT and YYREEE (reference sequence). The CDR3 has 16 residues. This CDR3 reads CASSLAPSGRADTQYF. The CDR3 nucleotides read TGTGCCAGCAGCTTGGCCCCTAGCGGGAGGGCAGATACGCAGTATTTT.

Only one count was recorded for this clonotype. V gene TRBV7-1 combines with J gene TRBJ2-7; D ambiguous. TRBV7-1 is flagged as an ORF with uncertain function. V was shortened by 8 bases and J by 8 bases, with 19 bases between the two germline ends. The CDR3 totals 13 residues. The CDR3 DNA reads TGTGCCAGCTTCGATTACACCAAACACAAGCAGTACTTC. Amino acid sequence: CASFDYTKHKQYF.

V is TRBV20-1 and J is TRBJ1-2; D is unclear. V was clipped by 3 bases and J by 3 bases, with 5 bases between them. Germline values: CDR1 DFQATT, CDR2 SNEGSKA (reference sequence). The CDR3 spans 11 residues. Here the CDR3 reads CSARDDYGYTF. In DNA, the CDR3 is TGCAGTGCTAGGGACGACTATGGCTACACCTTC.

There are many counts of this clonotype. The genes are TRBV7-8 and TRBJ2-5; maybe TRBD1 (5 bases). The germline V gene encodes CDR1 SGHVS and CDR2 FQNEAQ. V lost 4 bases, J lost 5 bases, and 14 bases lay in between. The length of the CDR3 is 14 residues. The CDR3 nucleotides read TGTGCCAGCAGCTCTGGCAGGGCCTGGGAGACCCAGTACTTC. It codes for CASSSGRAWETQYF.

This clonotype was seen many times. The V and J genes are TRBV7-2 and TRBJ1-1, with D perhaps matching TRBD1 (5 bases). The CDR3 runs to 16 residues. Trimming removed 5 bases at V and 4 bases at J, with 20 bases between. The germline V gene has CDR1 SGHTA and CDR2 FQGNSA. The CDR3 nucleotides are TGTGCCAGCAGCCGAACGATGGGGGGGGGTGGCACTGAAGCTTTCTTT. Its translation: CASSRTMGGGGTEAFF.

In DNA, the CDR3 is TGCAGTGCTTGGGGACAGACTTCCTATGGCTACACCTTC. Translating gives CSAWGQTSYGYTF. The chain uses TRBV20-1 and TRBJ1-2; the match to TRBD1 covers 7 bases. V dropped 5 bases and J dropped 4; count of bases not matched to a gene: 7. The germline gives CDR1 DFQATT, CDR2 SNEGSKA (reference sequence). This CDR3 comprises 13 residues.

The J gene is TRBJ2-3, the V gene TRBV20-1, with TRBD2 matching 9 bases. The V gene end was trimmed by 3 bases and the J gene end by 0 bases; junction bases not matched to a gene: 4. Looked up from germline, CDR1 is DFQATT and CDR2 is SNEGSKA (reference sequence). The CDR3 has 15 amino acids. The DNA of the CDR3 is TGCAGTGCTAGTTGGCTAGCGGGAAGCACAGATACGCAGTATTTT. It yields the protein CSASWLAGSTDTQYF.

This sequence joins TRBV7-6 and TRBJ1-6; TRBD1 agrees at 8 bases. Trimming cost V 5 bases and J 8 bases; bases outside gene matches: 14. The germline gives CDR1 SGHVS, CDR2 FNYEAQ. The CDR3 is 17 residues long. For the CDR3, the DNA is TGTGCCAGCAGCCCTTTCGCTTCACAGGGGGGGTATTCACCCCTCCACTTT. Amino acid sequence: CASSPFASQGGYSPLHF.

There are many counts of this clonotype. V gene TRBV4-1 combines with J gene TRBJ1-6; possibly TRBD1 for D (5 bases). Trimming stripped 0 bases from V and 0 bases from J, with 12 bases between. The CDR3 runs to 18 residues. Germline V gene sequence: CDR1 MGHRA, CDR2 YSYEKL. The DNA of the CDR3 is TGCGCCAGCAGCCAAGATCACCCAGGGAGCTCCTATAATTCACCCCTCCACTTT. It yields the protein CASSQDHPGSSYNSPLHF.

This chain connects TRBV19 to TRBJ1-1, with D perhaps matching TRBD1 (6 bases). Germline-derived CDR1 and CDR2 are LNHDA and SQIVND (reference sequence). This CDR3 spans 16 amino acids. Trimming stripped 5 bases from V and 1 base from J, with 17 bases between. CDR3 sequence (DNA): TGTGCCAGTAGTGACAGTGGGTGGACAGCGAACACTGAAGCTTTCTTT. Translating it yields CASSDSGWTANTEAFF.

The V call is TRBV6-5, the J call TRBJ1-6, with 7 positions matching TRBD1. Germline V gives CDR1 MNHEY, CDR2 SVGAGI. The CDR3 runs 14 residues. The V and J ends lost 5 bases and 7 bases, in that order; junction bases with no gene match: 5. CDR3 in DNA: TGTGCCAGCAGTCCGGGACAGCTGAATTCACCCCTCCACTTT. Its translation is CASSPGQLNSPLHF.

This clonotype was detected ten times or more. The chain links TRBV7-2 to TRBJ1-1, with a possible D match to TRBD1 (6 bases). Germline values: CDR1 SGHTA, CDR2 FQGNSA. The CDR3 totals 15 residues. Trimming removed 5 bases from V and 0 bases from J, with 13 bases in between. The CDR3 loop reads CASSPRTALNTEAFF. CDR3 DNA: TGTGCCAGCAGCCCCCGGACAGCGCTGAACACTGAAGCTTTCTTT.